These 10 T cell receptor beta chains were all obtained from the same sample, sequenced in a study of blood T cells in healthy people across ages. The second PCR ran about 6 to 11 cycles with a sample-barcoded 5' primer and J-beta primers. TCRdb reprocessed the 5' RACE reads with MiXCR, giving one entry per CDR3 protein. The sample consists of more than 800,000 distinct CDR3 sequences, about 28% of them appearing once. Source material: blood. The receptors derive from a woman aged 80 or older in good health.

This chain uses TRBV5-1 with TRBJ2-7, with D tentatively TRBD2 (5 bases). This CDR3 has 15 amino acids. In germline, CDR1 is SGHRS, CDR2 YFSETQ. V lost 0 bases to trimming and J lost 7 bases, with 17 bases between them. CDR3: CASSLELVASSEQYF. CDR3 coding DNA: TGCGCCAGCAGCTTGGAATTGGTGGCTAGCAGTGAGCAGTACTTC.

A few counts support this clonotype. This could be a read error, since a much larger clone is one nucleotide away. This chain links TRBV29-1 with TRBJ2-1; D gene unclear. There are 14 residues in the CDR3. Trimming removed 6 bases from V and 7 bases from J, with 19 bases in between. Germline CDR1 and CDR2: SQVTM and ANQGSEA. This CDR3 is CSVASRNEGNEQFF. CDR3 sequence (DNA): TGCAGCGTAGCCTCGAGAAACGAAGGGAATGAGCAGTTCTTC.

This clonotype was counted at least ten times. The rearrangement joins TRBV27 to TRBJ1-2; 7 positions match TRBD1. After removal of 5 bases from V and 0 bases from J, the junction contained 9 bases not matched to a gene. CDR3 length equals 16 residues. CDR1 and CDR2 from the germline V gene are MNHEY and SMNVEV (reference sequence). As DNA, the CDR3 is TGTGCCAGCAGTCCCGACAGGGCCTTACCTAACTATGGCTACACCTTC. Amino acids: CASSPDRALPNYGYTF.

The rearrangement links TRBV3-1 to TRBJ2-7, with TRBD1 matching 10 bases. There are 16 residues in the CDR3. The V and J ends lost 4 bases and 5 bases, in that order; junction bases with no gene match: 11. CDR1 LGHDT and CDR2 YNNKEL come from the germline V gene (reference sequence). The CDR3 sequence: CASSLPGQGFCHEQYF. CDR3 in DNA: TGTGCCAGCAGCCTACCGGGACAGGGGTTCTGCCACGAGCAGTACTTC.

This clonotype was detected many times. The V call is TRBV12-3 or TRBV12-4, the J call TRBJ2-5; 7 positions agree with TRBD2. This CDR3 comprises 15 residues. V shed 6 bases, J shed 5 bases, and the junction held 12 bases outside the gene matches. CDR3 DNA sequence: TGTGCCAGCAGCCCTCAGGCGGGGGATCTCGAGACCCAGTACTTC. Translating it yields CASSPQAGDLETQYF.

This clonotype was recorded a few times. The J gene is TRBJ2-3, the V gene TRBV10-3, with 10 positions matching TRBD1. CDR3 length equals 14 residues. Trimming cost V 5 bases and J 4 bases; bases outside gene matches: 3. Looked up from germline, CDR1 is ENHRY and CDR2 is SYGVKD. CDR3 coding DNA: TGTGCCATCAGTTTGGACAGGGGGGCAGATACGCAGTATTTT. This gives the protein CAISLDRGADTQYF.

This clonotype was observed many times. The chain combines TRBV5-1 with TRBJ2-7; a possible D gene is TRBD2 (5 bases). Germline V CDR1 and CDR2: SGHRS, YFSETQ. The CDR3 spans 14 residues. Trimming stripped 4 bases from V and 0 bases from J, with 11 bases between. CDR3: CASSPEASSYEQYF. The CDR3 coding sequence is TGCGCCAGCAGCCCGGAGGCCAGCTCCTACGAGCAGTACTTC.

This clonotype appeared many times. This rearrangement joins TRBV24-1 to TRBJ2-7, with TRBD1 identical over 9 bases. J was trimmed by 4 bases and V by 4 bases; bases with no gene match: 7. This CDR3 comprises 15 residues. From germline, CDR1 is KGHDR and CDR2 SFDVKD. As DNA, the CDR3 is TGTGCCACCAGTGAAGCCGGGACAGGGATTTACGAGCAGTACTTC. Its translation: CATSEAGTGIYEQYF.

This clonotype appeared a few times. V is TRBV9 and J is TRBJ2-1, with 8 bases aligning to TRBD2. With the DNA end fitting TRBJ2-7 better, the J assignment may be wrong. CDR1 is SGDLS, CDR2 YYNGEE, per germline. The CDR3 is 15 amino acids. Here the CDR3 reads CASSVVSGGYNEQYF. The CDR3, as DNA: TGTGCCAGCAGCGTAGTCAGCGGGGGCTACAATGAGCAGTACTTC.

This rearrangement joins TRBV12-3 or TRBV12-4 to TRBJ1-5; D is uncertain. CDR3 length: 14 amino acids. V was trimmed by 5 bases and J by 3 bases, leaving 11 bases between them. The DNA for the CDR3 is TGTGCCAGCAGTCCGAACAGTTACAATCAGCCCCAGCATTTT. It yields the protein CASSPNSYNQPQHF.